This T cell receptor (beta chain) came from a study of OX40 agonist ivuxolimab in advanced cancers. The CDR3 length is 16 residues. Germline V gene lookup returns CDR1 MNHNY and CDR2 SVGAGI (reference sequence). V trimming: 6 bases; J trimming: 6 bases; junction bases outside the gene matches: 15. This clone was picked up one time. TCRdb's copy holds only in-frame clones and misses some; the assay was immunoSEQ multiplex PCR. Of more than 50,000 clones in the sample, roughly 90% were seen once. The material was CD4+ or CD8+ T cells sorted from blood, obtained in a trial of the OX40 agonist ivuxolimab. The clonotype originates from an adult with an advanced solid tumor such as melanoma, head and neck, liver or kidney cancer. The chain couples TRBV6-6 to TRBJ2-7; 9 positions agree with TRBD2. CDR3 loop: CASSPLAGRGVGEQYF. CDR3 nucleotides: TGTGCCAGCAGCCCGCTAGCGGGACGCGGTGTGGGCGAGCAGTACTTC.